This entry features one TCR beta chain sequence. Antigen: not known. The sample comes from a study of monozygotic twins with inflammatory bowel disease. Study-wide findings and caveats: Discrimination among different T cell subtypes was not achievable. IBD patients displayed reduced TCRbeta diversity (inverse Simpson) when set against healthy co-twins.

The CDR3 is 16 residues long. CDR1 and CDR2 from the germline V gene are SGHAT and FQNNGV. TCRdb reprocessed the 5' RACE reads, with one entry per CDR3 protein and no DNA. This sample's table has 190,000 or so distinct CDR3 sequences. The chain has TRBV11-2 and TRBJ2-3; lacking DNA, the TRBD2 call made by TCRdb goes unchecked. The source material was blood. The receptor was derived from a human donor with ulcerative colitis or Crohn's disease, or a healthy co-twin of an affected twin (not recorded which). The CDR3 loop reads CASSPRAATSTDTQYF.